This entry lists 11 T cell receptor beta chains sequenced from one sample in a study of shared clonotypes between healthy human individuals. The method was immunoSEQ multiplex PCR; TCRdb's version includes in-frame clones alone and lacks a portion of them. The table has about 2 million clones, about 95% seen once. The sample consisted of naive CD4+ T cells sorted from blood. Subset defined: CD45RA+ positively selected. Source of these receptors: a man between 18 and 35 years old in good health.

This clone was seen once. The V and J genes are TRBV5-1 and TRBJ2-4; 8 bases agree with TRBD1. The J segment lost 3 bases and the V segment lost 4 bases, leaving 3 bases of the junction unmatched. Germline V gives CDR1 SGHRS, CDR2 YFSETQ. The CDR3 is made up of 14 amino acids. CDR3 residues: CASSMGQDKNIQYF. The CDR3 DNA sequence: TGCGCCAGCAGCATGGGACAGGACAAAAACATTCAGTACTTC.

This clone was counted between two and nine times. The rearrangement uses TRBV19 and TRBJ1-6; 8 positions agree with TRBD1. Germline V gene data show CDR1 as LNHDA and CDR2 as SQIVND (reference sequence). After removal of 3 bases from V and 8 bases from J, the junction contained 9 bases not matched to a gene. The CDR3 sequence is 16 residues long. The CDR3 DNA reads as TGTGCCAGTAGTATCAGAGACAGGGGTTATGATTCACCCCTCCACTTT. This sequence encodes CASSIRDRGYDSPLHF.

V and J are TRBV5-1 and TRBJ2-1; 7 bases are a match to TRBD1. The germline gives CDR1 SGHRS, CDR2 YFSETQ. The CDR3 length is 16 residues. With V trimmed by 4 bases and J by 0 bases, 7 bases remained unmatched. In DNA, the CDR3 is TGCGCCAGCAGCGCCACCCGGGACAGCTCCTACAATGAGCAGTTCTTC. Translating it yields CASSATRDSSYNEQFF.

The V and J genes are TRBV4-1 and TRBJ1-6, with 7 bases aligning to TRBD1. The length of the CDR3 is 14 residues. V shed 3 bases, J shed 7 bases, and the junction held 3 bases outside the gene matches. Germline CDR1 and CDR2: MGHRA and YSYEKL. In DNA form, the CDR3 reads TGCGCCAGCAGCCAGCGACAGGGAAATTCACCCCTCCACTTT. It codes for CASSQRQGNSPLHF.

This clone appeared once. The V and J genes are TRBV10-1 and TRBJ2-1, with D tentatively TRBD2 (6 bases). Germline V gene lookup returns CDR1 WNHNN and CDR2 SYGVQD (reference sequence). The CDR3 runs 14 residues. Trimming shortened V by 0 bases and J by 6 bases, and 9 bases separated the two germline ends. CDR3 sequence reads: CASSESRGGNEQFF. Here the CDR3 DNA reads TGCGCCAGCAGTGAGTCGCGGGGTGGCAATGAGCAGTTCTTC.

In the case of this clone: Other DNA sequences in the sample encode the same CDR3. J is TRBJ2-4 and V is TRBV5-1; perhaps D is TRBD1 or TRBD2 (6 bases each). CDR1 and CDR2 (germline): SGHRS, YFSETQ. The CDR3 is 13 amino acids. Trimming took off 0 bases at V and 7 bases at J, with 8 bases between the two ends. This CDR3 is CASSLEGGNIQYF. As DNA, the CDR3 is TGCGCCAGCAGCTTGGAGGGGGGCAACATTCAGTACTTC.

This clone was detected only once. This sequence may be a read error, since a much larger clone differs from it by one base. The rearrangement joins TRBV6-4 to TRBJ1-1, with D hard to call. Between the trimmed V and J ends, which lost 6 bases and 0 bases, there was a span of 8 bases. The length of the CDR3 is 13 residues. Per the germline V gene, CDR1 is MRHNA and CDR2 is SNTAGT. The CDR3: CASSQEMNTEAFF. CDR3 nucleotide sequence: TGTGCCAGCAGCCAGGAAATGAACACTGAAGCTTTCTTT.

The rearrangement links TRBV27 to TRBJ1-2; D ambiguous. The CDR3 is made up of 13 amino acids. Germline values: CDR1 MNHEY, CDR2 SMNVEV (reference sequence). The V end was cut by 5 bases, the J end by 0 bases, with 7 bases between. The CDR3 DNA is TGTGCCAGCAGTCGGGGAGCTAACTATGGCTACACCTTC. The encoded protein is CASSRGANYGYTF.

This clone was found once. The rearrangement uses TRBV7-9 and TRBJ2-2; a weak D match, TRBD2 (5 bases). The germline V gene has CDR1 SEHNR and CDR2 FQNEAQ (reference sequence). This CDR3 has 15 residues. The V gene lost 8 bases and the J gene lost 6 bases, with 19 bases spanning the gap. The CDR3 is CASGIYGKPSGELFF. For the CDR3, the DNA is TGTGCCAGCGGAATTTACGGGAAACCCTCCGGGGAGCTGTTTTTT.

The chain combines TRBV6-6 with TRBJ1-2; D unclear. Between the trimmed V and J ends, which lost 2 bases and 0 bases, there was a span of 13 bases. This CDR3 region has 16 residues. Germline-derived CDR1 and CDR2 are MNHNY and SVGAGI (reference sequence). CDR3 nucleotides: TGTGCCAGCAGTTACGAGCTAGTAAGAGCTAACTATGGCTACACCTTC. As protein: CASSYELVRANYGYTF.

The V call is TRBV18, the J call TRBJ1-6, with 7 bases that match TRBD1. Germline V gene data show CDR1 as KGHSH and CDR2 as LQKENI. The J segment lost 7 bases and the V segment lost 4 bases, leaving 7 bases of the junction unmatched. This CDR3 spans 15 amino acids. The CDR3 here is CASSLYGQANSPLHF. CDR3 coding DNA: TGTGCCAGCTCACTTTACGGACAGGCAAATTCACCCCTCCACTTT.